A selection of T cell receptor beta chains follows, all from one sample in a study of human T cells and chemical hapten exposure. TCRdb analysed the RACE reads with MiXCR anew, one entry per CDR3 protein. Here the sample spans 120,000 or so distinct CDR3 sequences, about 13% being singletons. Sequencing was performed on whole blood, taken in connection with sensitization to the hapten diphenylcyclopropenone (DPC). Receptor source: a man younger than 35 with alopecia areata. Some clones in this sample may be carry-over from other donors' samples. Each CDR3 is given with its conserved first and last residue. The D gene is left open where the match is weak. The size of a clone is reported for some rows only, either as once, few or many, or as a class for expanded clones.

cdr3_nt: TGTGCCTCGGGACTAGCGGGGACGGAGACCCAGTACTTC; cdr3_aa: CASGLAGTETQYF; d_call: TRBD2; clone_size: .; j_call: TRBJ2-5; v_call: TRBV11-2
cdr3_nt: TGTGCCAGCAGCCATGGGATCTATACCGCCTACGAGCAGTACTTC; cdr3_aa: CASSHGIYTAYEQYF; d_call: .; clone_size: .; j_call: TRBJ2-7; v_call: TRBV3-1
cdr3_nt: TGTGCCAGTATCGATGTAGGGAGCAATCAGCCCCAGCATTTT; cdr3_aa: CASIDVGSNQPQHF; d_call: .; clone_size: few; j_call: TRBJ1-5; v_call: TRBV19
cdr3_nt: TGTGCCAGCAGCGTAGGGACAGGCGGCAATCAGCCCCAGCATTTT; cdr3_aa: CASSVGTGGNQPQHF; d_call: TRBD1; clone_size: few; j_call: TRBJ1-5; v_call: TRBV7-2
cdr3_nt: TGTGCCAGCCTAGCGGGCACCGGGGAGCTGTTTTTT; cdr3_aa: CASLAGTGELFF; d_call: TRBD2; clone_size: few; j_call: TRBJ2-2; v_call: TRBV2
cdr3_nt: TGTGCCAGTAGCCTGGCGCTAGCGGGGCAACATACGCAGTATTTT; cdr3_aa: CASSLALAGQHTQYF; d_call: TRBD2; clone_size: few; j_call: TRBJ2-3; v_call: TRBV19
cdr3_nt: TGTGCCAGCAGTTACTCGAAATGGTATAACACTGAAGCTTTCTTT; cdr3_aa: CASSYSKWYNTEAFF; d_call: .; clone_size: many; j_call: TRBJ1-1; v_call: TRBV6-2/TRBV6-3
cdr3_nt: TGCAGTGCGGTCGCGGAGGTTTATGGCTACACCTTC; cdr3_aa: CSAVAEVYGYTF; d_call: .; clone_size: .; j_call: TRBJ1-2; v_call: TRBV20-1
cdr3_nt: TGTGCCATCAGTGAGGGAGCCAGTCAGTCCTACGAGCAGTACTTC; cdr3_aa: CAISEGASQSYEQYF; d_call: .; clone_size: few; j_call: TRBJ2-7; v_call: TRBV10-3
cdr3_nt: TGTGCCAGCAGCGTAGATAGCGCGGAGACCCAGTACTTC; cdr3_aa: CASSVDSAETQYF; d_call: .; clone_size: .; j_call: TRBJ2-5; v_call: TRBV9
cdr3_nt: TGTGCCAGCAGCTTCGAGAGCGGGACCTCCTACAATGAGCAGTTCTTC; cdr3_aa: CASSFESGTSYNEQFF; d_call: TRBD2; clone_size: few; j_call: TRBJ2-1; v_call: TRBV7-3
cdr3_nt: TGTGCCAGCTCACCGGAGGGCACGGGCTATGGCTACACCTTC; cdr3_aa: CASSPEGTGYGYTF; d_call: .; clone_size: many; j_call: TRBJ1-2; v_call: TRBV18
cdr3_nt: TGTGCCAGCACGGCAGGGGGCTTCCTCGAGCAGTACTTC; cdr3_aa: CASTAGGFLEQYF; d_call: TRBD1; clone_size: few; j_call: TRBJ2-7; v_call: TRBV28
cdr3_nt: TGCAGTGCTCCCGACGACCAGGGAGCTGGGGCCAACGTCCTGACTTTC; cdr3_aa: CSAPDDQGAGANVLTF; d_call: .; clone_size: few; j_call: TRBJ2-6; v_call: TRBV20-1
cdr3_nt: TGCAGCGGTGAACCCGGGACACCGGACGGCTACACCTTC; cdr3_aa: CSGEPGTPDGYTF; d_call: .; clone_size: .; j_call: TRBJ1-2; v_call: TRBV29-1
cdr3_nt: TGCGCCAGCAGCTTGGAGCCGACTCCTGCAGCGGACCAGTACTTC; cdr3_aa: CASSLEPTPAADQYF; d_call: .; clone_size: .; j_call: TRBJ2-5; v_call: TRBV5-1
cdr3_nt: TGTGCCAGCAGTGACACCAGGGGGGACATTCAGTACTTC; cdr3_aa: CASSDTRGDIQYF; d_call: .; clone_size: few; j_call: TRBJ2-4; v_call: TRBV6-4
cdr3_nt: TGTGCCAGCAGTTTATGGGGGGCCCGTCAGCCCCAGCATTTT; cdr3_aa: CASSLWGARQPQHF; d_call: .; clone_size: .; j_call: TRBJ1-5; v_call: TRBV12-3/TRBV12-4
cdr3_nt: TGTGCCAGCAGCCAAGATCGACTCTACGAGCAGTACTTC; cdr3_aa: CASSQDRLYEQYF; d_call: .; clone_size: .; j_call: TRBJ2-7; v_call: TRBV3-1
cdr3_nt: TGCAGTGCTAGGACGGCGGGGGTTAGGAATGAGCAGTTCTTC; cdr3_aa: CSARTAGVRNEQFF; d_call: TRBD2; clone_size: few; j_call: TRBJ2-1; v_call: TRBV20-1
cdr3_nt: TGTGCCAGCAGTTTATGGTCCCCTGGGGGTAGCGGGGGGTATGAGCAGTTCTTC; cdr3_aa: CASSLWSPGGSGGYEQFF; d_call: TRBD2; clone_size: few; j_call: TRBJ2-1; v_call: TRBV28
cdr3_nt: TGTGCCAGCAGCCCCGCCGCCCACCAAGAGACCCAGTACTTC; cdr3_aa: CASSPAAHQETQYF; d_call: .; clone_size: few; j_call: TRBJ2-5; v_call: TRBV28
cdr3_nt: TGTGCCAGCTCACCCCTCACACTGAACACTGAAGCTTTCTTT; cdr3_aa: CASSPLTLNTEAFF; d_call: .; clone_size: few; j_call: TRBJ1-1; v_call: TRBV18
cdr3_nt: TGTGCCAGCCACCATGGCCAATACCAAGAGACCCAGTACTTC; cdr3_aa: CASHHGQYQETQYF; d_call: .; clone_size: .; j_call: TRBJ2-5; v_call: TRBV28
cdr3_nt: TGTGCCAGCAGCCAGCCCGGGAACAATTCACCCCTCCACTTT; cdr3_aa: CASSQPGNNSPLHF; d_call: .; clone_size: .; j_call: TRBJ1-6; v_call: TRBV5-6
cdr3_nt: TGTGCCAGCAGTTCAGTCGGTGTGAGGTACGAGCAGTACTTC; cdr3_aa: CASSSVGVRYEQYF; d_call: .; clone_size: many; j_call: TRBJ2-7; v_call: TRBV28
cdr3_nt: TGTGCCAGTAGTATCAGGCGGACAGGGGCTGGCACTGAAGCTTTCTTT; cdr3_aa: CASSIRRTGAGTEAFF; d_call: TRBD1; clone_size: many; j_call: TRBJ1-1; v_call: TRBV19
cdr3_nt: TGTGCCAGCAGCCGGACAGCGCGAAAGCACACTGAAGCTTTCTTT; cdr3_aa: CASSRTARKHTEAFF; d_call: .; clone_size: few; j_call: TRBJ1-1; v_call: TRBV11-2
cdr3_nt: TGTGCCAGCAGCTTGCAAACCGGGACAGGGCGCGAAAAACTGTTTTTT; cdr3_aa: CASSLQTGTGREKLFF; d_call: TRBD1; clone_size: few; j_call: TRBJ1-4; v_call: TRBV7-9
cdr3_nt: TGTGCCAGTAGTATACTAGGTTTTTATAGCAATCAGCCCCAGCATTTT; cdr3_aa: CASSILGFYSNQPQHF; d_call: .; clone_size: .; j_call: TRBJ1-5; v_call: TRBV19